These T cell receptor beta chains were read from a single sample in a study of T-cell memory formation after mild COVID-19. TCRdb reprocessed the 5' RACE reads via MiXCR and lists one record per CDR3 protein. The sample records 40,000 to 60,000 distinct CDR3 sequences, 27% being singletons. The sample consisted of PBMCs or a T cell subset sorted from them (not recorded which). The receptors stem from a man between 18 and 35 years old who had mild COVID-19 (a few samples of this study predate the infection). Cell type and time point are not known. Each CDR3 is given without its conserved first and last residue. The D gene is left open where the match is weak.

j_gene | v_gene | d_gene | CDR3aa
TRBJ2-3 | TRBV4-3 | - | ASSPGDSTDTQY
TRBJ2-5 | TRBV6-2/TRBV6-3 | TRBD2 | ASSYPYGGAGETQY
TRBJ2-1 | TRBV2 | - | ASLPVDVDEQF
TRBJ2-3 | TRBV7-6 | TRBD1 | ASSLGTGGSDTQY
TRBJ2-2 | TRBV29-1 | - | SVEGQGIAGELF
TRBJ2-2 | TRBV29-1 | TRBD1 | GGQGNTGELF
TRBJ2-5 | TRBV15 | - | ATSRPEKTQY
TRBJ1-1 | TRBV4-3 | - | ASSPYGGTTEAF
TRBJ1-2 | TRBV3-1 | - | ASSHTGPNYGYT
TRBJ1-3 | TRBV12-3/TRBV12-4 | - | ASSRTASGNTIY
TRBJ1-2 | TRBV12-3/TRBV12-4 | TRBD1 | ASSEYRGGVYGYT
TRBJ2-1 | TRBV12-3/TRBV12-4 | TRBD2 | ASSRLTSGGGDEQF
TRBJ2-5 | TRBV6-2/TRBV6-3 | TRBD2 | ASSYTSGGSSLIQETQY
TRBJ1-6 | TRBV7-9 | - | ASSLTDLGSPLH
TRBJ2-1 | TRBV27 | - | ATAPGGSYNEQF